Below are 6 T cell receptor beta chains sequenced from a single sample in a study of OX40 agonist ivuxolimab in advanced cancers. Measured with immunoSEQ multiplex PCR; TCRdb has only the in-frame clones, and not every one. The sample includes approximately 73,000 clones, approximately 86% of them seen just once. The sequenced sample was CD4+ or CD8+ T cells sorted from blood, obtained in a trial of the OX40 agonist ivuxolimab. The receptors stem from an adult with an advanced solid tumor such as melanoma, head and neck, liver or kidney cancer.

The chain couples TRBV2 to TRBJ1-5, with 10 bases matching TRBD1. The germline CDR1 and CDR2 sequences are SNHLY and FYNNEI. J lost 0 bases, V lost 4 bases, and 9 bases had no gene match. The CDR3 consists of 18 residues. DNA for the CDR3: TGTGCCAGCAGTGGCGACAGGGGGCGGACATTTAGCAATCAGCCCCAGCATTTT. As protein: CASSGDRGRTFSNQPQHF.

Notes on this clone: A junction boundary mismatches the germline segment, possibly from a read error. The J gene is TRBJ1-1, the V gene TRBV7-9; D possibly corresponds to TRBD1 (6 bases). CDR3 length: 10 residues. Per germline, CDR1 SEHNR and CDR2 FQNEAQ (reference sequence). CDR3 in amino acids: CASSFPGHLF. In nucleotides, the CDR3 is TGTGCCAGCAGCTTTCCGGGACATCTCTTT.

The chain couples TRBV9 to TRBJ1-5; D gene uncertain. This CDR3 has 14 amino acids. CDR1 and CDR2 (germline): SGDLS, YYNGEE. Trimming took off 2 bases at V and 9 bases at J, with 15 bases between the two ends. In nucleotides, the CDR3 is TGTGCCAGCAGCGTCTCGCCCGGGTCCGGGCCCCAGCATTTT. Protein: CASSVSPGSGPQHF.

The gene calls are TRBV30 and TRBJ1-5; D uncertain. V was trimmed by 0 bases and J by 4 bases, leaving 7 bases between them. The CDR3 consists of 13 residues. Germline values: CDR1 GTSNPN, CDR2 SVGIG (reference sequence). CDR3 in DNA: TGTGCCTGGAGTGTAAAGGATAATCAGCCCCAGCATTTT. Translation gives CAWSVKDNQPQHF.

The CDR3 sequence is CASSQAVAGGGTDTQYF. CDR3 in DNA: TGTGCCAGCAGCCAGGCCGTAGCGGGGGGGGGCACAGATACGCAGTATTTT. V and J are TRBV4-2 and TRBJ2-3; 11 nucleotides align to TRBD2. Looked up from germline, CDR1 is LGHNA and CDR2 is YNFKEQ. The CDR3 consists of 17 residues. V gave up 3 bases and J gave up 1 base; unmatched junction bases: 6.

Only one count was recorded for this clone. This chain's CDR3 is CASTSSHSGEQYF. In DNA form, the CDR3 reads TGTGCCAGCACTTCATCTCATTCGGGCGAGCAGTACTTC. The chain links TRBV9 to TRBJ2-7; D not resolved. This CDR3 region has 13 residues. The germline gives CDR1 SGDLS, CDR2 YYNGEE. The germline V and J ends were trimmed by 6 bases and 6 bases, with 16 bases remaining between them.